Listed below are T cell receptor beta chains from one sample, sequenced in a study of CXCR3-negative and CXCR3-positive naive CD8 T cells. No DNA is given; TCRdb re-called the 5' RACE reads and lists each CDR3 protein once. The table lists 45,000 to 75,000 distinct CDR3 sequences, with 0.42% in the top ten. The specimen sequenced was naive CXCR3- CD8+ T cells from blood. All receptors derive from a human donor in good health. Some clones in this sample may be carry-over from other donors' samples. CDR3s include the opening cysteine and the closing phenylalanine or tryptophan.

V gene,J gene,CDR3 protein
TRBV4-3,TRBJ1-2,CASSQDLFAARENYGYTF
TRBV27,TRBJ2-2,CASSQPDASTGELFF
TRBV4-3,TRBJ2-2,CASSQEGLAGQNTGELFF
TRBV18,TRBJ2-7,CASSPPESAYEQYF
TRBV20-1,TRBJ1-1,CSAGTTVTEAFF
TRBV7-3,TRBJ1-1,CASSPFGGAGTEAFF
TRBV7-2,TRBJ1-5,CASSTYLLAPQHF
TRBV5-1,TRBJ2-1,CASSLNTVQGKVFF
TRBV14,TRBJ1-1,CASSQEAGTPEAFF
TRBV7-9,TRBJ2-1,CASSLPFNRVHNEQFF
TRBV20-1,TRBJ2-1,CSAISLANNEQFF
TRBV14,TRBJ2-7,CASSQVQDPYEQYF
TRBV29-1,TRBJ2-7,CSVRVNYEQYF
TRBV13,TRBJ2-3,CASSGGTDTQYF
TRBV7-3,TRBJ1-5,CASSLGRGLKNQPQHF
TRBV29-1,TRBJ1-1,CSVELGVRAFF
TRBV12-3/TRBV12-4,TRBJ2-1,CATGGGAYYNEQFF
TRBV27,TRBJ2-3,CASSPEQGAPGTDTQYF
TRBV14,TRBJ2-7,CASSGREHYEQYF
TRBV28,TRBJ2-7,CASSSPGVWAYEQYF
TRBV12-3/TRBV12-4,TRBJ2-1,CASSFSGTYNEQFF
TRBV29-1,TRBJ1-2,CSVRSDEGYTF
TRBV13,TRBJ2-5,CASSLKGGETQYF
TRBV14,TRBJ2-1,CASSPRLAGVYNEQFF
TRBV12-3/TRBV12-4,TRBJ1-5,CATPEVGEGNQPQHF
TRBV14,TRBJ2-7,CASSPERGEQYF
TRBV6-4,TRBJ2-1,CASSPGTSGGNEQFF
TRBV9,TRBJ2-2,CASSDGTSLYTGELFF
TRBV6-5,TRBJ1-5,CASSPVKNQPQHF
TRBV15,TRBJ2-5,CATSRNWGGQETQYF
TRBV4-1,TRBJ1-6,CASSQPLGVSPLHF
TRBV12-3/TRBV12-4,TRBJ2-3,CASSSGWRDREPDTQYF
TRBV27,TRBJ2-1,CASKGGNEQFF
TRBV6-4,TRBJ1-1,CASSDSEGGTEAFF
TRBV11-2,TRBJ2-6,CASSLGSGANVLTF
TRBV29-1,TRBJ2-3,CSVDLLQTGGFDTQYF
TRBV9,TRBJ2-1,CASSLLYAGGRGNEQFF
TRBV7-2,TRBJ1-1,CASSPPRDLNTEAFF
TRBV5-6,TRBJ1-2,CASSLAPGNGYTF
TRBV4-3,TRBJ2-7,CASSQDRAAYEQYF
TRBV7-9,TRBJ2-7,CASSSPQGTQLYEQYF
TRBV6-2/TRBV6-3,TRBJ2-5,CASSGTSGLTTQYF
TRBV29-1,TRBJ2-7,CSVEETGSLTYEQYF